This T cell receptor (beta chain) is drawn from a study of ipilimumab plus nivolumab after autologous stem cell transplantation. Using immunoSEQ multiplex PCR, the repertoire was profiled, and TCRdb retains in-frame clones only, with some absent. This table has 10,000 to 15,000 clones, more than 70% appearing once. This TCR was recovered from a male donor with diffuse large B-cell lymphoma. The source was PBMCs, collected in a trial of ipilimumab plus nivolumab as post-transplant consolidation.

The CDR3 coding sequence is TGTGCCACCAGCGGCCCCGGTGACGAGCAGTACTTC. Its translation: CATSGPGDEQYF. The V call is TRBV15, the J call TRBJ2-7, with D unresolved. Germline CDR1 and CDR2: LNHNV and YYDKDF (reference sequence). Deletions cut 5 bases from V and 5 bases from J, with 10 bases between. This CDR3 is built from 12 residues.